This is a list of T cell receptor beta chains from one sample in a study of blood T cell repertoires in COVID-19. Assay used: immunoSEQ multiplex PCR; TCRdb lists only in-frame clones, some missing. This sample has 100,000 to 150,000 clones, with roughly 88% found just once. The sample taken for sequencing was peripheral blood. Receptor source: an older man with active COVID-19. The conserved cysteine and the conserved F or W are not part of the CDR3 here.

V: TRBV2; CDR3: ASSTTGALSEQY
V: TRBV3-1/TRBV3-2; CDR3: ASSSGQDNQPQH
V: TRBV5-5; CDR3: ASSAAPSGTGTIYEQY
V: TRBV5-1; CDR3: ASSQTVTMETQY
V: TRBV4-1; CDR3: ASSQEGRASNQPQH
V: TRBV28; CDR3: ASSPSLGVRGSYEQY
V: TRBV9; CDR3: ASSTRDNSYEQY
V: TRBV7-3; CDR3: ASSLTAPGTGWAPLH
V: TRBV4-2; CDR3: ASSPELAHNEQF
V: TRBV6-4; CDR3: ASRGDRMFSYEQY
V: TRBV12-3/TRBV12-4; CDR3: ASSGGGYGYT
V: TRBV6-5; CDR3: ASSYRAWGGTTEAF
V: TRBV19; CDR3: ASSEGAGYSYEQY
V: TRBV9; CDR3: ASSNVRDSVNSPLH
V: TRBV7-3; CDR3: ASSLSKSGQGEQF
V: TRBV10-3; CDR3: AIRGQGDYGYT
V: TRBV30; CDR3: AWSPLAGRREQY
V: TRBV19; CDR3: ASSFRRAAGELF
V: TRBV11-2; CDR3: ASNSDRGRERSVNTEAF
V: TRBV5-4; CDR3: ASRTAGGAYGYT
V: TRBV18; CDR3: ASSPTGYFTGELF
V: TRBV6-6; CDR3: ASSSAGTGAEEQY
V: TRBV18; CDR3: ASSRAAGAYEQY
V: TRBV14; CDR3: ASTIRQGYEQY
V: TRBV7-6; CDR3: ASSLQTGLVHNEQF
V: TRBV5-1; CDR3: ASRWDGGNTEAF
V: TRBV3-1/TRBV3-2; CDR3: ASSQARPGTDTQY